The T cell receptor (beta chain) under discussion was sequenced for a study of blood T cell repertoires in COVID-19. Overall study: The United States, Italy and Spain supplied acute and convalescent COVID-19 samples. PBMCs, B-cell-depleted T cells, or T cells provided the cDNA or gDNA that made up the material.

Per the study methods: The assay estimated nucleated cells by amplifying reference gene primers. Profiled with immunoSEQ multiplex PCR; TCRdb holds only in-frame clones, not every one. V, J and clone size were drawn from that table, and D and trimming were deduced from the DNA. The sample records about 140,000 clones, around 90% being singletons. Germline V CDR1 and CDR2: SGHRS, YFSETQ. The trim removed 0 bases at V and 6 bases at J, leaving 2 bases unmatched. This CDR3 contains 14 residues. Sequencing input: peripheral blood. The source of this sequence is a woman older than 75 with acute or convalescent COVID-19. V and J are TRBV5-1 and TRBJ1-4; 7 bases are a match to TRBD1. CDR3 sequence (DNA): TGCGCCAGCAGCTTGGGGGGGACAGATGAAAAACTGTTTTTT. Translated: CASSLGGTDEKLFF. The whole variable domain, filled in from reference TRBV5-1 and TRBJ1-4, reads KAGVTQTPRYLIKTRGQQVTLSCSPISGHRSVSWYQQTPGQGLQFLFEYFSETQRNKGNFPGRFSGRQFSNSRSEMNVSTLELGDSALYLCASSLGGTDEKLFFGSGTQLSVL.